This TCR beta chain is from a study of tumor-infiltrating lymphocytes in primary liver carcinoma. Across the study: Spanning 30 to 69 years of age, the patients were men and women.

Of note for this clonotype: What it binds is not known. One end of the junction fails to match germline, which may point to a read error.

Findings of the study overall: Tumor-adjacent and tumor-blood pairs overlapped less than tumor region pairs did.

TCR beta cDNA came from about 500 ng total RNA, primed with a constant-region primer. TCR beta libraries came from three nested multiplex PCR rounds using slightly modified ARM-PCR. Running 9 to 11 cycles apiece, the first two PCR rounds relied on TRBV1-TRBV30 forward primers together with a C-beta reverse primer. TCRdb reprocessed the multiplex PCR reads via MiXCR and lists one record per CDR3 protein. The sample yields fewer than 400,000 distinct CDR3 sequences, roughly 60% seen once. Germline assignment: CDR1 MNHNS and CDR2 SASEGT. CDR3 length equals 12 residues. The source of the blood RNA was unsorted whole blood, and germline DNA was extracted as well. Blood samples of about 4.3 milliliters were drawn preoperatively.

The chain uses TRBV6-1 and TRBJ1-1; D may be TRBD1 (6 bases). The TCR sequence derives from a middle-aged man with primary liver carcinoma and hepatitis B virus infection. Sequenced: peripheral blood. CDR3 region: CASRGHPTEAFF. The DNA for the CDR3 is TGTGCCAGCAGGGGACACCCCACTGAAGCCTTCTTT.